This T cell receptor (beta chain) comes out of a study of somatic mutations in cytotoxic T cells in rheumatoid arthritis. Study-wide context: Patient blood, over 25 ml in EDTA, was obtained immediately after diagnosis and prior to the start of any treatment. The study's findings and limits: CD8+ T-cell clonality did not differ significantly between rheumatoid arthritis patients and age-matched healthy controls. Some patients, about an eighth of the 65, had a largest CD8+ clone that exceeded 20% of CD8+ cells.

This clone has only one observation. The antigen is undetermined. In the original processing: Expanded CD8+ clones from patients, those larger than 1%, seldom had a match among published virus-specific TCRB sequences. TCRdb's table, derived via immunoSEQ multiplex PCR, lists solely in-frame clones and lacks some. For V, J and clone size, that table is used; D and trimming come from the DNA. The sample shows some 30,000 clones, around 84% of them seen only once. Germline V gene data show CDR1 as SNHLY and CDR2 as FYNNEI. This CDR3 is built from 14 residues. The junction had 3 bases not matched to a gene; V was cut back by 5 bases and J by 3 bases.

The sequenced sample was CD8+ T cells sorted from blood. The chain is built from TRBV2 and TRBJ1-5; 8 nucleotides agree with TRBD1. This TCR was sampled from an adult with rheumatoid arthritis. The chain's CDR3 is CASSSGQANQPQHF. The CDR3 DNA is TGTGCCAGCAGTTCGGGACAGGCCAATCAGCCCCAGCATTTT.